This T cell receptor (beta chain) stems from a study of blood T cell repertoires in COVID-19. Study-wide background: Material from acute and convalescent COVID-19 was sourced from the United States, Italy and Spain.

It was during active infection that Seattle patients were enrolled and then longitudinally followed. Germline V gene sequence: CDR1 SGHNT, CDR2 YENEEA. The junction had 7 bases not matched to a gene; V was cut back by 0 bases and J by 6 bases. This CDR3 comprises 16 residues. As handled by the study authors: Nucleated cell number was recorded as an estimate derived from reference gene primer amplification. Here immunoSEQ multiplex PCR was the method, and the copy in TCRdb shows in-frame clones only, minus some. V, J and clone size are taken as reported in that table, and D and trimming were inferred from the DNA itself. The sample carries over 250,000 clones, 65% to 90% recorded once.

V gene TRBV11-3 combines with J gene TRBJ2-2; 7 positions agree with TRBD2. The sequence was obtained from a woman in her 70s with COVID-19, enrolled during active disease. Sequencing input: peripheral blood. The CDR3 spells CASSLDRRTRPGELFF. CDR3 in DNA: TGTGCCAGCAGCTTAGATCGGCGGACTAGACCCGGGGAGCTGTTTTTT.